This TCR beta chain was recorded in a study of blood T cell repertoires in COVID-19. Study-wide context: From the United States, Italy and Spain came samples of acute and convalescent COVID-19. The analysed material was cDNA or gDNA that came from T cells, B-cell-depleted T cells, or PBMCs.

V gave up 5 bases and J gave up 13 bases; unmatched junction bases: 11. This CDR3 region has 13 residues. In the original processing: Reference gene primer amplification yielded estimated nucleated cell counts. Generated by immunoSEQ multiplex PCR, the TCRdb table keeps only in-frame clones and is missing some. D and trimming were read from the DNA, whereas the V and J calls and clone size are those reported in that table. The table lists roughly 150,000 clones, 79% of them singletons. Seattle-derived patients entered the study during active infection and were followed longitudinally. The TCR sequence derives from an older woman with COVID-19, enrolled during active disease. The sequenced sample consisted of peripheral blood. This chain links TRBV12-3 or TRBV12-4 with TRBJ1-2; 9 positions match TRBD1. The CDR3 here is CASSTAGTGNCTF. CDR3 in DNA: TGTGCCAGCAGTACAGCCGGGACAGGGAATTGCACCTTC.